The TCR beta chain under discussion was sequenced for a study of pediatric ulcerative colitis. Clones were sequenced by immunoSEQ multiplex PCR, and TCRdb holds only the in-frame ones, with some missing. The data contain about 36,000 clones, roughly 83% of them singletons. V lost 2 bases, J lost 3 bases, and 7 bases stayed unmatched. The CDR3 is 16 amino acids. The germline V gene encodes CDR1 WNHNN and CDR2 SYGVQD (reference sequence). Sample: blood. The receptor was isolated from a girl aged 5-17 years with moderate ulcerative colitis. V and J are TRBV10-1 and TRBJ2-3, with 8 nucleotides matching TRBD2. CDR3 amino acids: CASSEREGRLTDTQYF. The CDR3 nucleotides are TGCGCCAGCAGTGAGCGGGAGGGCCGGCTTACAGATACGCAGTATTTT.